Below are 14 T cell receptor beta chains sequenced from a single sample in a study of blood T cell repertoires in COVID-19. Here immunoSEQ multiplex PCR was the method, and the copy in TCRdb shows in-frame clones only, minus some. Of roughly 85,000 clones listed, around four fifths are singletons. The sequenced material came from peripheral blood. All receptors come from a human donor in a cohort sampled during active COVID-19.

The chain links TRBV6-5 to TRBJ2-7, with D tentatively TRBD2 (7 bases). Germline CDR1 reads MNHEY; CDR2 reads SVGAGI. The CDR3 is 14 residues long. V dropped 7 bases and J dropped 4 bases, with 17 bases sitting between them. This CDR3 is CASKRGGELYEQYF. As DNA, the CDR3 is TGTGCCAGCAAAAGAGGGGGGGAGCTTTACGAGCAGTACTTC.

The rearrangement joins TRBV19 to TRBJ2-5; D is possibly TRBD2 (7 bases). V dropped 3 bases and J dropped 8 bases, with 19 bases sitting between them. Germline V lookup: CDR1 LNHDA, CDR2 SQIVND (reference sequence). The CDR3 length is 15 residues. CDR3 residues: CASSITAGEGSTQYF. In nucleotides, the CDR3 is TGTGCCAGTAGTATCACCGCAGGGGAGGGAAGCACCCAGTACTTC.

J is TRBJ1-2 and V is TRBV27, with a tentative D call TRBD1 (5 bases). The CDR3 length is 15 residues. The germline CDR1 and CDR2 sequences are MNHEY and SMNVEV (reference sequence). Deletions cut 2 bases from V and 4 bases from J, with 14 bases between. This CDR3 reads CASSLLGGEVYGYTF. The CDR3 DNA sequence: TGTGCCAGCAGTTTACTGGGGGGGGAGGTCTATGGCTACACCTTC.

This chain links TRBV2 with TRBJ1-4; D uncertain. V lost 7 bases to trimming and J lost 4 bases, with 4 bases between them. Germline V gene lookup returns CDR1 SNHLY and CDR2 FYNNEI. There are 11 residues in the CDR3. CDR3 loop: CASTYNEKLFF. The CDR3, as DNA: TGTGCCAGCACCTATAATGAAAAACTGTTTTTT.

The chain has TRBV3-1 (or the pseudogene TRBV3-2) and TRBJ1-2, with a possible D match to TRBD1 (5 bases). The CDR3 is made up of 17 amino acids. Trimming took off 1 base at V and 4 bases at J, with 19 bases between the two ends. Germline-derived CDR1 and CDR2 are LGHDT and YNNKEL (reference sequence). CDR3 sequence (DNA): TGTGCCAGCAGCCAAGCCCTCAGACAGACACAGGTCTATGGCTACACCTTC. Translating it yields CASSQALRQTQVYGYTF.

This CDR3 reads CASRTQAGNTIYF. CDR3 coding DNA: TGTGCCAGCAGGACACAGGCTGGAAACACCATATATTTT. The gene calls are TRBV12-3 or TRBV12-4 and TRBJ1-3; TRBD1 is a possible D gene (5 bases). V was clipped by 6 bases and J by 2 bases, with 8 bases between them. This CDR3 contains 13 residues.

This clone appeared a few times. V and J are TRBV29-1 and TRBJ2-7; 8 bases match TRBD2. CDR1 is SQVTM, CDR2 ANQGSEA, per germline. This CDR3 comprises 13 residues. CDR3 amino acids: CSALGGGTYEQYF. CDR3 sequence (DNA): TGCAGTGCCTTAGGCGGGGGGACCTACGAGCAGTACTTC.

This chain links TRBV3-1 (or the pseudogene TRBV3-2) with TRBJ2-3, with 7 bases matching TRBD1. Germline V gene sequence: CDR1 LGHDT, CDR2 YNNKEL (reference sequence). The CDR3 consists of 15 residues. J lost 2 bases, V lost 4 bases, and 6 bases had no gene match. CDR3: CASSLRQGLTDTQYF. The CDR3 DNA reads TGTGCCAGCAGCCTTAGACAGGGTCTCACAGATACGCAGTATTTT.

The chain combines TRBV6-6 with TRBJ2-7; 7 bases align to TRBD1. The CDR3 runs to 14 residues. Per germline, CDR1 MNHNY and CDR2 SVGAGI (reference sequence). J was trimmed by 0 bases and V by 7 bases; bases with no gene match: 6. CDR3 loop: CASTGQESSYEQYF. The CDR3 region has the DNA TGTGCCAGCACAGGACAGGAGAGCTCCTACGAGCAGTACTTC.

CDR3 in DNA: TGTGCCAGCAGCTTGATCAGGGGCCCCCATTCCTACGAGCAGTACTTC. This codes for CASSLIRGPHSYEQYF. The rearrangement joins TRBV5-8 to TRBJ2-7; the D gene is possibly TRBD1 (6 bases). The length of the CDR3 is 16 residues. The V and J ends lost 1 base and 1 base respectively, with 15 bases between them. Germline CDR1 is SGHTS and CDR2 is YDEGEE.

This CDR3 reads CASSLGQPIAKNIQYF. CDR3 bases: TGTGCCAGCAGCCTCGGACAGCCAATAGCCAAAAACATTCAGTACTTC. This rearrangement joins TRBV7-9 to TRBJ2-4, with TRBD1 as a possible D gene (6 bases). The germline CDR1 and CDR2 sequences are SEHNR and FQNEAQ (reference sequence). The V and J ends lost 5 bases and 0 bases respectively, with 14 bases between them. This CDR3 spans 16 amino acids.

The J gene is TRBJ1-6, the V gene TRBV28; D remains unclear. The CDR3 has 11 residues. Germline V gene lookup returns CDR1 MDHEN and CDR2 SYDVKM. V lost 9 bases to trimming and J lost 7 bases, with 7 bases between them. The CDR3 is CASTGNSPLHF. CDR3 in DNA: TGTGCCAGTACGGGGAATTCACCCCTCCACTTT.

The table lists this clone with a few counts. The CDR3 DNA follows: TGTGCCAGCAGCCTGGGTTCAGGCGGGGGCACTGAAGCTTTCTTT. This codes for CASSLGSGGGTEAFF. The chain joins TRBV5-4 to TRBJ1-1, with D possibly matching TRBD1 (5 bases). The germline gives CDR1 SGHNT, CDR2 YYREEE (reference sequence). The CDR3 loop spans 15 amino acids. The ends were cut back, 4 bases at V and 4 bases at J, with 17 bases in the middle.

This chain links TRBV6-5 with TRBJ1-3, with unresolved D. The CDR3 sequence is 14 residues long. Trimming shortened V by 6 bases and J by 1 base, and 10 bases separated the two germline ends. CDR1 and CDR2 (germline): MNHEY, SVGAGI. The CDR3 protein is CASSPDSSGNTIYF. The CDR3 nucleotides read TGTGCCAGCAGCCCGGACTCTTCTGGAAACACCATATATTTT.